This T cell receptor (beta chain) was found in a study of T cells expressing NK-cell markers. This CDR3 is 16 amino acids long. Germline V gene data show CDR1 as MDHEN and CDR2 as SYDVKM. One entry per CDR3 protein, without DNA, is what TCRdb gives after re-calling the 5' RACE reads. The sample totals approximately 460,000 distinct CDR3 sequences. The chain has TRBV28 and TRBJ2-1. This TCR derives from a woman aged 18 to 75 in good health. Sequencing was performed on blood T cells: a sorted CD56 or NKG2C T cell subset, CD4+ or CD8+ T cells, or bulk PBMC T cells (not recorded which). The CDR3 spells CASSLYRGRSYNEQFF.